These T cell receptor beta chains were read from a single sample in a study of blood T cell repertoires in COVID-19. Some clones are missing from TCRdb's copy, which holds only in-frame ones; the method was immunoSEQ multiplex PCR. The sample holds some 180,000 clones, around 85% seen once. Sequencing used peripheral blood. These TCRs come from a woman aged 60-75 years with acute or convalescent COVID-19. CDR3s include the opening cysteine and the closing phenylalanine or tryptophan. D genes are given only for firm matches. Clone size, where shown, is once, few, many, or a class for clones that have expanded.

>-|TRBV3-1/TRBV3-2|15|TRBJ2-3|once
TGTGCCAGCAGCCGTGATAGCGGACACACAGATACGCAGTATTTT
CASSRDSGHTDTQYF
>-|TRBV19|14|TRBJ2-2|-
TGTGCCAGTAGTATTCTAGCAGGGGCCGGGGAGCTGTTTTTT
CASSILAGAGELFF
>-|TRBV19|15|TRBJ2-7|-
TGTGCCAGTAGTACGGGCGGGACGTACGCCTACGAGCAGTACTTC
CASSTGGTYAYEQYF
>-|TRBV21-1|14|TRBJ2-5|-
TGTGCCAGCCTGTCTCGAGCGGGAGGAGAGACCCAGTACTTC
CASLSRAGGETQYF
>-|TRBV18|16|TRBJ1-1|-
TGTGCCAGCTCACCCTTGTCCTCCGGGGTACGAACTGAAGCTTTCTTT
CASSPLSSGVRTEAFF
>TRBD1|TRBV28|16|TRBJ2-4|-
TGTGCCAGCAGCATACAGGGGTGGAGGGCCAAAAACATTCAGTACTTC
CASSIQGWRAKNIQYF
>-|TRBV14|13|TRBJ1-2|-
TGTGCCAGCAGCCAAACAGGGAGGGAAGGCTACACCTTC
CASSQTGREGYTF
>TRBD1|TRBV7-8|13|TRBJ2-1|-
TGTGCCAGCAGCTTAGACAGGGGGGATGAGCAGTTCTTC
CASSLDRGDEQFF
>TRBD1|TRBV18|14|TRBJ1-1|once
TGTGCCAGCTCACCAAGGACAGGGAAAACTGAAGCTTTCTTT
CASSPRTGKTEAFF
>-|TRBV19|15|TRBJ2-2|-
TGTGCCAGTAGCCTGGGAGACTTGATAACCGGGGAGCTGTTTTTT
CASSLGDLITGELFF
>TRBD1|TRBV5-1|17|TRBJ2-1|-
TGCGCCAGCAGCTTGTATGAGGGGGCGAGCTCCTACAATGAGCAGTTCTTC
CASSLYEGASSYNEQFF
>TRBD2|TRBV6-4|14|TRBJ2-1|-
TGTGCCAGCAGTTCTAGCGGGACTTCCAATGAGCAGTTCTTC
CASSSSGTSNEQFF
>TRBD1|TRBV5-1|12|TRBJ1-2|-
TGCGCCAGCAGCTGGGACAGGGACGGCTACACCTTC
CASSWDRDGYTF
>TRBD2|TRBV27|15|TRBJ2-5|-
TGTGCCAGCAGTCCAGGACTAGCGGGAGCGGAGACCCAGTACTTC
CASSPGLAGAETQYF
>TRBD2|TRBV28|15|TRBJ2-1|-
TGTGCCAGCAGTTTGTCCGGGAGGGGGGACAATGAGCAGTTCTTC
CASSLSGRGDNEQFF
>-|TRBV28|16|TRBJ2-7|-
TGTGCCAGCAGCCCGCGGGACAGCAGAGGGGTCTACGAGCAGTACTTC
CASSPRDSRGVYEQYF
>-|TRBV12-3/TRBV12-4|12|TRBJ2-2|-
TGTGCCAGCAGTTTTCCTCCCGGGGAGCTGTTTTTT
CASSFPPGELFF
>-|TRBV2|15|TRBJ1-4|-
TGTGCCAGCAGCCAAGACAGGAATTATAATGAAAAACTGTTTTTT
CASSQDRNYNEKLFF
>-|TRBV19|14|TRBJ2-1|-
TGTGCCAGTAGTATAGACCGTCCGGGCAATGAGCAGTTCTTC
CASSIDRPGNEQFF
>TRBD2|TRBV3-1/TRBV3-2|13|TRBJ2-3|-
TGTGCCAGCAGCTGGACTAGCGGGTATACGCAGTATTTT
CASSWTSGYTQYF
>TRBD1|TRBV7-8|14|TRBJ1-1|-
TGTGCCAGCAGAGAGGACAGGGGGCTTACTGAAGCTTTCTTT
CASREDRGLTEAFF
>TRBD1|TRBV6-6|14|TRBJ1-1|-
TGTGCCAGCAGGGACAGGGGGCTGTTGTCTGAAGCTTTCTTT
CASRDRGLLSEAFF
>TRBD1|TRBV5-1|15|TRBJ1-6|-
TGCGCCAGCAGCCAAAAAGGACAGGGGGGCTCACCCCTCCACTTT
CASSQKGQGGSPLHF
>TRBD2|TRBV18|18|TRBJ2-1|-
TGTGCCAGCTCACCAATAGCGGGGCTAGCGGGAGGTCAAAATGAGCAGTTCTTC
CASSPIAGLAGGQNEQFF
>TRBD1|TRBV18|16|TRBJ1-1|once
TGTGCCAGCTCGTTGAAAACCGGGACAGTGAACACTGAAGCTTTCTTT
CASSLKTGTVNTEAFF
>-|TRBV7-3|13|TRBJ2-5|-
TGTGCCAGCAGCCCCCAAAGCGGGGAGACCCAGTACTTC
CASSPQSGETQYF
>TRBD1|TRBV2|15|TRBJ1-5|-
TGTGCCAGCAGAGAGACAGGGGGGCCAAATCAGCCCCAGCATTTT
CASRETGGPNQPQHF
>-|TRBV10-2|15|TRBJ2-3|few
TGCGCCAGCCGTGAGAGCCCAACGCTCACAGATACGCAGTATTTT
CASRESPTLTDTQYF
>-|TRBV6-5|13|TRBJ2-1|-
TGTGCCAGCATGCGGCCCTCCCGCAATGAGCAGTTCTTC
CASMRPSRNEQFF
>TRBD2|TRBV5-4|12|TRBJ2-5|once
TGTGCCAGCAGTTCCCAACTAGCGGGGGGGGACTTC
CASSSQLAGGDF
>-|TRBV29-1|15|TRBJ1-2|-
TGCAGCGTTGATTTGAGGTCACAGGGTAACTATGGCTACACCTTC
CSVDLRSQGNYGYTF
>TRBD2|TRBV7-2|15|TRBJ2-7|-
TGTGCCAGCAGCTTAGTAGCGGGAGGTCCCAGCGAGCAGTACTTC
CASSLVAGGPSEQYF
>TRBD1|TRBV6-5|14|TRBJ1-6|few
TGTGCCATCAGGCCGACAGGGTCGAATTCACCCCTCCACTTT
CAIRPTGSNSPLHF
>-|TRBV7-9|14|TRBJ1-4|-
TGTGCCAGCAGCTTTGGCAGGGCGGGGGAAAAACTGTTTTTT
CASSFGRAGEKLFF
>-|TRBV5-4|15|TRBJ1-3|-
TGTGCCAGCAGTATGCAGGGTGCCTCTGGAAACACCATATATTTT
CASSMQGASGNTIYF
>-|TRBV27|14|TRBJ2-1|-
TGTGCCAGCAGTCCAACCAGACTAGTGGATGAGCAGTTCTTC
CASSPTRLVDEQFF
>TRBD2|TRBV5-4|13|TRBJ2-1|-
TGTGCCAGCAGCCAGGGACTAGCGGAAGAGCAGTTCTTC
CASSQGLAEEQFF
>TRBD2|TRBV7-9|15|TRBJ2-1|-
TGTGCCAGCAGCCCGCCGGGACTAGCAGGCAATGAGCAGTTCTTC
CASSPPGLAGNEQFF
>-|TRBV2|16|TRBJ2-2|-
TGTGCCAGCAGTGAAATCGGGACAATGAACACCGGGGAGCTGTTTTTT
CASSEIGTMNTGELFF
>-|TRBV9|19|TRBJ1-3|-
TGTGCCAGCAGCGTAGCATTTGACGGGTTGGGGGGTGCTGCAAACACCATATATTTT
CASSVAFDGLGGAANTIYF